This T cell receptor beta chain was sequenced in a study of blood T cell repertoires in COVID-19. Study overall: Collection of acute and convalescent COVID-19 samples took place in the United States, Italy and Spain.

The CDR3 is made up of 15 amino acids. CDR1 is SNHLY, CDR2 FYNNEI, per germline. V shed 7 bases and J 1 base; nucleotides not matched to a gene: 6. Authors' methods: Amplification from reference gene primers served as the basis for estimated nucleated cell counts. The data were produced by immunoSEQ multiplex PCR, yet TCRdb's version contains in-frame clones alone and is incomplete. V, J and clone size were drawn from that table, and D and trimming were deduced from the DNA. Here the sample spans about 130,000 clones, around four fifths being singletons. The sample taken for sequencing was peripheral blood. The rearrangement links TRBV2 to TRBJ2-3; 9 bases match TRBD2. This sequence originates from a human donor in a cohort sampled during active COVID-19. The CDR3 protein is CASTLAGFGTDTQYF. The CDR3 nucleotides read TGTGCCAGCACCCTAGCGGGGTTTGGCACAGATACGCAGTATTTT.